This section outlines one T cell receptor beta chain sequence together with its context. One end of the junction varies from germline; a read error may be responsible. This specimen comes from a study of blood T cell repertoires in COVID-19. The CDR3 sequence is 13 residues long. From germline, CDR1 is LNHDA and CDR2 SQIVND (reference sequence). The repertoire was sequenced with immunoSEQ multiplex PCR; TCRdb's copy has only in-frame clones and lacks some. This table holds 150,000 to 200,000 clones, about 84% found once. The specimen sequenced was PBMCs or T cells enriched from blood (not recorded which). This receptor was taken from a man between 35 and 55 years old who had recovered from COVID-19. This sequence joins TRBV19 and TRBJ2-5, with 9 bases that match TRBD1. In DNA, the CDR3 is TGTGCCAGTAGTATAGATGGGTCAGGGACAGGGCACTTC. Residues: CASSIDGSGTGHF.